This is a list of T cell receptor beta chains from one sample in a study of T cells in Graves' hyperthyroidism and ophthalmopathy. TCRdb reprocessed the multiplex PCR reads with MiXCR, giving one entry per CDR3 protein. Among 450,000 to 700,000 distinct CDR3 sequences, 46% were seen once, and the ten largest hold under 20%. Input material: peripheral blood or thyroid tissue (not recorded which). Receptor source: an adult woman with Graves' disease, either hyperthyroidism or ophthalmopathy (not recorded which). The CDR3 runs from the conserved cysteine through the conserved F or W. D genes are given only for firm matches. Size is omitted from some rows. Given values are once, few, many or a class for expanded clones.

v_call: TRBV9; clone_size: NA; d_call: TRBD2; j_call: TRBJ2-5; cdr3_nt: TGTGCCAGCAGAGATCTTCGGGAGGAAGAGACCCAGTACTTC; cdr3_aa: CASRDLREEETQYF
v_call: TRBV29-1; clone_size: NA; d_call: NA; j_call: TRBJ2-7; cdr3_nt: TGCAGCGTTGATGGACGTAACGAGCAGTACTTC; cdr3_aa: CSVDGRNEQYF
v_call: TRBV20-1; clone_size: once; d_call: NA; j_call: TRBJ1-1; cdr3_nt: TGCAGTGCTAGCCGACAGCCGGGGAACACTGAAGCTTTCTTT; cdr3_aa: CSASRQPGNTEAFF
v_call: TRBV13; clone_size: many; d_call: TRBD1; j_call: TRBJ2-7; cdr3_nt: TGTGCCAGCAGCCCATCGACAGGGGCCTCCTACGAGCAGTACTTC; cdr3_aa: CASSPSTGASYEQYF
v_call: TRBV30; clone_size: NA; d_call: NA; j_call: TRBJ1-6; cdr3_nt: TGTGCCTGGAGCGAGGGGGTTAATTCACCCCTCCACTTT; cdr3_aa: CAWSEGVNSPLHF
v_call: TRBV7-9; clone_size: NA; d_call: NA; j_call: TRBJ1-1; cdr3_nt: TGTGCCAGCAACTTATGGGCGGACACTGAAGCTTTCTTT; cdr3_aa: CASNLWADTEAFF
v_call: TRBV7-9; clone_size: NA; d_call: NA; j_call: TRBJ2-7; cdr3_nt: TGTGCCAGCAGCATGAACAGGGGGGGCTACGAGCAGTACTTC; cdr3_aa: CASSMNRGGYEQYF
v_call: TRBV5-8; clone_size: many; d_call: NA; j_call: TRBJ2-5; cdr3_nt: TGTGCCAGCAACTCCCCGCGGACCCGAAAAGAGACCCAGTACTTC; cdr3_aa: CASNSPRTRKETQYF
v_call: TRBV10-2; clone_size: NA; d_call: NA; j_call: TRBJ1-6; cdr3_nt: TGCGCCAGCAGTGAAGGAGGGCGGTCACCCCTCCACTTT; cdr3_aa: CASSEGGRSPLHF
v_call: TRBV10-3; clone_size: NA; d_call: TRBD1; j_call: TRBJ2-5; cdr3_nt: TGTGCCATTGCCAACAGGGGAGTGGAAGAGACCCAGTACTTC; cdr3_aa: CAIANRGVEETQYF
v_call: TRBV2; clone_size: many; d_call: NA; j_call: TRBJ2-5; cdr3_nt: TGTGCCAGCAGAATTCCTAGCCAAGAGACCCAGTACTTC; cdr3_aa: CASRIPSQETQYF
v_call: TRBV29-1; clone_size: NA; d_call: NA; j_call: TRBJ1-3; cdr3_nt: TGCAGCGTTGCCGAGGGAGCCGGGCTCTCTGGAAACACCATATATTTT; cdr3_aa: CSVAEGAGLSGNTIYF
v_call: TRBV27; clone_size: NA; d_call: NA; j_call: TRBJ2-2; cdr3_nt: TGTGCCAGCAGGCCGGGGTACAACGGGGAGCTGTTTTTT; cdr3_aa: CASRPGYNGELFF
v_call: TRBV28; clone_size: NA; d_call: NA; j_call: TRBJ1-1; cdr3_nt: TGTGCCAGCAGTTTACTGAGGTTTAAAGCTTTCTTT; cdr3_aa: CASSLLRFKAFF
v_call: TRBV9; clone_size: many; d_call: NA; j_call: TRBJ2-5; cdr3_nt: TGTGCCAGCAGCGTAGAGGGAGAAGAGACCCAGTACTTC; cdr3_aa: CASSVEGEETQYF
v_call: TRBV7-2; clone_size: NA; d_call: NA; j_call: TRBJ2-7; cdr3_nt: TGTGCCAGCAGCCCGGGGACTCTCGGCTACGAGCAGTACTTC; cdr3_aa: CASSPGTLGYEQYF
v_call: TRBV2; clone_size: many; d_call: NA; j_call: TRBJ2-5; cdr3_nt: TGTGCCAGCAGCCGCTCTCTAAGGATGCAAGAGACCCAGTACTTC; cdr3_aa: CASSRSLRMQETQYF
v_call: TRBV10-1; clone_size: many; d_call: NA; j_call: TRBJ1-1; cdr3_nt: TGCGCCAGCATGTCGGTCGCCGGAGGTGAAGCTTTCTTT; cdr3_aa: CASMSVAGGEAFF
v_call: TRBV7-2; clone_size: NA; d_call: TRBD2; j_call: TRBJ2-7; cdr3_nt: TGTGCCAGCAGCGAAAGACTAGCGGGAGGCGATCAGTACTTC; cdr3_aa: CASSERLAGGDQYF
v_call: TRBV13; clone_size: NA; d_call: NA; j_call: TRBJ2-7; cdr3_nt: TGTGCCAGCAGCTTCTGTCGGCACGGGCAGTACTTT; cdr3_aa: CASSFCRHGQYF
v_call: TRBV19; clone_size: many; d_call: NA; j_call: TRBJ1-5; cdr3_nt: TGTGCCAGAGGGGGGCGGGGGCGCAATCAGCCCCAGCATTTT; cdr3_aa: CARGGRGRNQPQHF
v_call: TRBV5-1; clone_size: NA; d_call: NA; j_call: TRBJ1-2; cdr3_nt: TGCGCCAGCAGCTTGGCATCGGGAGGGGCCTATGGCTACACCTTC; cdr3_aa: CASSLASGGAYGYTF
v_call: TRBV10-3; clone_size: NA; d_call: NA; j_call: TRBJ2-7; cdr3_nt: TGTGCCACAAGGACGGATCTACTCGACGAGCAGTACTTC; cdr3_aa: CATRTDLLDEQYF
v_call: TRBV5-1; clone_size: many; d_call: NA; j_call: TRBJ2-2; cdr3_nt: TGCGCCAGCAGCTTGGAGATCCCGAACACCGGGGAGCTGTTTTTT; cdr3_aa: CASSLEIPNTGELFF